A single sample gave rise to the 21 T cell receptor beta chains below, sequenced in a study of shared clonotypes between healthy human individuals (dated by TCRdb to the early 2020s). The protocol used for the library was the immunoSEQ multiplex PCR assay. TCRdb took this table from immuneACCESS and kept in-frame rearrangements with V and J called. Such tables lack part of the clones; where checked against another copy, unresolved V genes explain under half of the gap, and the rest is unexplained. Recorded for this sample are around 720,000 clones; roughly 72% of them occurred a single time. The top ten constitute under 2% of the sample. The sequenced material came from memory CD4+ T cells sorted from blood. The cell subset or site label for this specimen denotes: CD45RA-negative fraction. These receptor sequences come from a woman aged 25 to 45 in good health.

This chain uses TRBV6-1 with TRBJ2-7; D perhaps matches TRBD1 (6 bases). The CDR3 contains 15 residues. The germline CDR1 and CDR2 sequences are MNHNS and SASEGT. Trimming took 2 bases from V and 0 from J, leaving 11 bases between them. The CDR3 spells CASSETRTDSYEQYF. The DNA for the CDR3 is TGTGCCAGCAGTGAAACTCGGACAGACTCCTACGAGCAGTACTTC.

This sequence joins TRBV5-4 and TRBJ2-5, with a weak D call TRBD1 (6 bases). The V gene lost 0 bases and the J gene lost 7 bases, with 19 bases spanning the gap. Germline CDR1 is SGHNT and CDR2 is YYREEE (reference sequence). This CDR3 region has 16 residues. CDR3 bases: TGTGCCAGCAGCTTGGGTATTGACAGGCCCCAGGCGACCCAGTACTTC. It translates to CASSLGIDRPQATQYF. Using reference TRBV5-4 and TRBJ2-5 for the parts outside the CDR3, the full variable domain is ETGVTQSPTHLIKTRGQQVTLRCSSQSGHNTVSWYQQALGQGPQFIFQYYREEENGRGNFPPRFSGLQFPNYSSELNVNALELDDSALYLCASSLGIDRPQATQYFGPGTRLLVL.

The chain links TRBV7-9 to TRBJ1-2; TRBD1 is a possible D gene (5 bases). The CDR3 loop spans 15 amino acids. Germline lookup yields CDR1 SEHNR and CDR2 FQNEAQ (reference sequence). The V gene lost 4 bases and the J gene lost 0 bases, with 12 bases spanning the gap. CDR3 sequence reads: CASSSAGTPNYGYTF. The CDR3 region has the DNA TGTGCCAGCAGCTCCGCCGGGACTCCTAACTATGGCTACACCTTC.

Remarks on this clone: Other nucleotide sequences in the sample specify the same CDR3. This chain connects TRBV27 to TRBJ2-6; D gene uncertain. This CDR3 has 14 amino acids. CDR1 and CDR2 (germline): MNHEY, SMNVEV (reference sequence). V gave up 2 bases and J gave up 0 bases, with 2 bases separating them. The CDR3 sequence: CASSLNSGANVLTF. For the CDR3, the DNA is TGTGCCAGCAGTTTAAACTCTGGGGCCAACGTCCTGACTTTC.

This clone was picked up a small number of times. Other DNA sequences of this sample code for an identical CDR3. This chain's CDR3 is CASSPGTEGNTIYF. The CDR3 nucleotides read TGCGCCAGCAGCCCCGGGACAGAAGGAAACACCATATATTTT. J is TRBJ1-3 and V is TRBV5-1, with 7 bases fitting TRBD1. The CDR3 is 14 residues long. Germline loops: CDR1 SGHRS, CDR2 YFSETQ. V shed 4 bases, J shed 4 bases, and the junction held 5 bases outside the gene matches. Combining the CDR3 with reference TRBV5-1 and TRBJ1-3 gives the whole variable domain KAGVTQTPRYLIKTRGQQVTLSCSPISGHRSVSWYQQTPGQGLQFLFEYFSETQRNKGNFPGRFSGRQFSNSRSEMNVSTLELGDSALYLCASSPGTEGNTIYFGEGSWLTVV.

The J gene is TRBJ2-1, the V gene TRBV6-4, with D possibly being TRBD2 (5 bases). In germline, CDR1 is MRHNA, CDR2 SNTAGT. The V and J ends lost 0 bases and 9 bases respectively, with 9 bases between them. This CDR3 has 13 residues. The CDR3 protein is CASSDSRVGEQFF. The CDR3 DNA is TGTGCCAGCAGTGACTCGCGGGTGGGTGAGCAGTTCTTC.

V usage is TRBV11-3 and J usage is TRBJ2-1, with 7 positions matching TRBD2. The CDR3 contains 13 residues. V shed 5 bases and J 10 bases; nucleotides not matched to a gene: 8. Per germline, CDR1 SGHNT and CDR2 YENEEA. CDR3 DNA sequence: TGTGCCAGCAGCCCCCGGACTAGTGGCGAGCAGTTCTTC. This encodes CASSPRTSGEQFF. Looking up the rest from reference TRBV11-3 and TRBJ2-1 gives the full variable domain: EAGVVQSPRYKIIEKKQPVAFWCNPISGHNTLYWYLQNLGQGPELLIRYENEEAVDDSQLPKDRFSAERLKGVDSTLKIQPAELGDSAVYLCASSPRTSGEQFFGPGTRLTVL.

V and J are TRBV5-1 and TRBJ2-5; D possibly matches TRBD1 or TRBD2 (6 bases each). The CDR3 runs to 14 residues. The V and J ends lost 4 bases and 5 bases respectively, with 15 bases between them. CDR1 is SGHRS, CDR2 YFSETQ, per germline. CDR3 sequence reads: CASSPEGGSETQYF. CDR3 coding DNA: TGCGCCAGCAGCCCAGAGGGGGGTTCGGAGACCCAGTACTTC. Full variable domain (rest looked up from reference TRBV5-1 and TRBJ2-5): KAGVTQTPRYLIKTRGQQVTLSCSPISGHRSVSWYQQTPGQGLQFLFEYFSETQRNKGNFPGRFSGRQFSNSRSEMNVSTLELGDSALYLCASSPEGGSETQYFGPGTRLLVL.

The CDR3 here is CASSSGLAGLQETQYF. In DNA form, the CDR3 reads TGCGCCAGCAGCTCAGGACTAGCGGGCCTCCAAGAGACCCAGTACTTC. The gene calls are TRBV5-1 and TRBJ2-5; 11 bases map to TRBD2. V was clipped by 3 bases and J by 1 base; unmatched bases: 5. CDR3 length equals 16 residues. The germline V gene encodes CDR1 SGHRS and CDR2 YFSETQ.

This clone came up a few times. The chain couples TRBV5-1 to TRBJ2-1; 9 bases fit TRBD2. The V segment lost 2 bases and the J segment 7 bases; nucleotides outside the gene matches: 7. Germline V gene lookup returns CDR1 SGHRS and CDR2 YFSETQ. The CDR3 loop spans 15 amino acids. The CDR3 sequence is CASSFGGRARNEQFF. CDR3 bases: TGCGCCAGCAGCTTCGGCGGGAGGGCTCGGAATGAGCAGTTCTTC.

J is TRBJ1-1 and V is TRBV9; D ambiguous. CDR1 is SGDLS, CDR2 YYNGEE, per germline. CDR3 length: 14 residues. Deletions cut 2 bases from V and 0 bases from J, with 8 bases between. The CDR3 sequence is CASSVLGMNTEAFF. The CDR3 nucleotides read TGTGCCAGCAGCGTCCTCGGGATGAACACTGAAGCTTTCTTT.

This chain connects TRBV28 to TRBJ2-1; 9 bases fit TRBD1. This CDR3 has 16 residues. The ends lost 0 bases at V and 7 bases at J; junction bases unmatched: 7. Germline values: CDR1 MDHEN, CDR2 SYDVKM. The CDR3 sequence is CASSLWPGQGNNEQFF. The CDR3 DNA follows: TGTGCCAGCAGTTTATGGCCGGGACAGGGAAATAATGAGCAGTTCTTC. The variable domain in full, with the rest retrieved from reference TRBV28 and TRBJ2-1, is DVKVTQSSRYLVKRTGEKVFLECVQDMDHENMFWYRQDPGLGLRLIYFSYDVKMKEKGDIPEGYSVSREKKERFSLILESASTNQTSMYLCASSLWPGQGNNEQFFGPGTRLTVL.

The chain joins TRBV7-6 to TRBJ2-7; TRBD2 agrees at 7 bases. J was trimmed by 2 bases and V by 0 bases; bases with no gene match: 7. The CDR3 is 16 amino acids. Germline values: CDR1 SGHVS, CDR2 FNYEAQ. The CDR3 sequence: CASSLAASGDTYEQYF. The CDR3 DNA reads as TGTGCCAGCAGCTTAGCGGCTAGCGGAGATACCTACGAGCAGTACTTC.

The V gene is TRBV14, the J gene TRBJ2-7; D tentatively reads TRBD1 or TRBD2 (7 bases each). The CDR3 is 17 residues long. Germline V gene lookup returns CDR1 SGHDN and CDR2 FVKESK. With 4 bases removed from V and 1 base from J, the gap between germline ends came to 20 bases. In nucleotides, the CDR3 is TGTGCCAGCAGCCCGGAAGGGAGGGGGCGGAGGTCCTACGAGCAGTACTTC. This codes for CASSPEGRGRRSYEQYF.

The sample holds one count of this clone. This rearrangement joins TRBV5-6 to TRBJ2-3; TRBD2 matches 9 bases. The ends lost 4 bases at V and 0 bases at J; junction bases unmatched: 3. Germline V gene sequence: CDR1 SGHDT, CDR2 YYEEEE. The CDR3 extends over 15 amino acids. DNA for the CDR3: TGTGCCAGCAGCAGTCTAGCGGGGAGCACAGATACGCAGTATTTT. Its translation is CASSSLAGSTDTQYF.

The V gene is TRBV15, the J gene TRBJ2-3; 7 nucleotides agree with TRBD2. V was pared by 3 bases and J by 7 bases, with 10 bases of the junction left unmatched. This CDR3 region has 15 residues. CDR1 is LNHNV, CDR2 YYDKDF, per germline (reference sequence). CDR3: CATSSPSGATHTQYF. The CDR3 nucleotides are TGTGCCACCAGCAGCCCCAGCGGGGCTACACATACGCAGTATTTT. Combining the CDR3 with reference TRBV15 and TRBJ2-3 gives the whole variable domain DAMVIQNPRYQVTQFGKPVTLSCSQTLNHNVMYWYQQKSSQAPKLLFHYYDKDFNNEADTPDNFQSRRPNTSFCFLDIRSPGLGDTAMYLCATSSPSGATHTQYFGPGTRLTVL.

In its sample, this clone was seen once. The chain recombines TRBV5-1 with TRBJ2-5; D may be TRBD2 (7 bases). Gene TRBJ2-7 matches the end of the DNA better, so the J call may be wrong. The CDR3 is 14 amino acids. Germline V CDR1 and CDR2: SGHRS, YFSETQ. The CDR3, as DNA: TGCGCCAGCAGCCGGGGGGCAGGGAAGGACGAGCAGTACTTC. Translating gives CASSRGAGKDEQYF.

The chain couples TRBV5-1 to TRBJ1-1; D remains ambiguous. Deletions cut 0 bases from V and 4 bases from J, with 10 bases between. The germline CDR1 and CDR2 sequences are SGHRS and YFSETQ. This CDR3 has 14 amino acids. CDR3 nucleotide sequence: TGCGCCAGCAGCTTGGCCTCGGGCGGCACTGAAGCTTTCTTT. It encodes CASSLASGGTEAFF.

The genes are TRBV5-4 and TRBJ2-3; 10 bases line up with TRBD1. After removal of 4 bases from V and 4 bases from J, the junction contained 6 bases not matched to a gene. Germline V gene sequence: CDR1 SGHNT, CDR2 YYREEE (reference sequence). The CDR3 is 15 residues long. Here the CDR3 reads CASSPTGGASDTQYF. CDR3 DNA sequence: TGTGCCAGCAGCCCGACAGGGGGCGCATCAGATACGCAGTATTTT.

The V call is TRBV9, the J call TRBJ2-2; D may be TRBD2 (6 bases). This CDR3 contains 15 residues. Germline CDR1 SGDLS, CDR2 YYNGEE. The V and J ends lost 1 base and 7 bases respectively, with 14 bases between them. In DNA form, the CDR3 reads TGTGCCAGCAGCGTAATAGCGGAGGGTAGCGGGGAGCTGTTTTTT. As protein: CASSVIAEGSGELFF. Looking up the rest from reference TRBV9 and TRBJ2-2 gives the full variable domain: DSGVTQTPKHLITATGQRVTLRCSPRSGDLSVYWYQQSLDQGLQFLIQYYNGEERAKGNILERFSAQQFPDLHSELNLSSLELGDSALYFCASSVIAEGSGELFFGEGSRLTVL.

V is TRBV2 and J is TRBJ2-6; 8 bases line up with TRBD1. CDR1 is SNHLY and CDR2 is FYNNEI in the germline V gene. The CDR3 is 17 amino acids. The V and J ends lost 4 bases and 2 bases, in that order; junction bases with no gene match: 7. CDR3 region: CASSADRGVPGANVLTF. In DNA form, the CDR3 reads TGTGCCAGCAGTGCCGACAGGGGCGTCCCTGGGGCCAACGTCCTGACTTTC. Together with reference TRBV2 and TRBJ2-6, the CDR3 gives the full variable domain: EPEVTQTPSHQVTQMGQEVILRCVPISNHLYFYWYRQILGQKVEFLVSFYNNEISEKSEIFDDQFSVERPDGSNFTLKIRSTKLEDSAMYFCASSADRGVPGANVLTFGAGSRLTVL.